Listed below are T cell receptor beta chains from one sample, sequenced in a study of long-term antiretroviral therapy in people with HIV. Sequencing was performed with immunoSEQ multiplex PCR; in TCRdb, only in-frame clones are kept and a portion is missing. Of over 30,000 clones in the sample, roughly 97% were seen once. The sequencing used unsorted PBMCs, collected 6.9 years after starting antiretroviral therapy. These receptors were obtained from a man aged 25-45 years with HIV. The CDR3 runs from the conserved cysteine through the conserved F or W. Each record gives: J gene, V gene, D gene, clone size, CDR3 protein, CDR3 DNA. A D gene is named only where the DNA matches it firmly. A row's size may be missing; if present it is once, few, many or a size class.

J: TRBJ1-6
V: TRBV12-5
D: -
size: -
CDR3: CASGLVGSNRRVRGSQLSPLHF
DNA: TGTGCTAGTGGTTTGGTAGGGTCAAACCGCAGGGTCCGCGGTTCCCAACTCTCACCCCTCCACTTT

J: TRBJ2-1
V: TRBV7-9
D: TRBD2
size: -
CDR3: CASSYGTSGGVNEQFF
DNA: TGTGCCAGCAGCTACGGGACTAGCGGGGGGGTCAATGAGCAGTTCTTC

J: TRBJ2-7
V: TRBV11-2
D: -
size: few
CDR3: CASSLIRSYEQYF
DNA: TGTGCCAGCAGCTTAATCAGGTCCTACGAGCAGTACTTC

J: TRBJ2-5
V: TRBV20-1
D: -
size: -
CDR3: CSASSRETQYF
DNA: TGCAGTGCTAGTTCCCGGGAGACCCAGTACTTC

J: TRBJ1-2
V: TRBV14
D: -
size: -
CDR3: CASSLDWGVGYGYTF
DNA: TGTGCCAGCAGCCTCGACTGGGGGGTAGGGTATGGCTACACCTTC

J: TRBJ2-3
V: TRBV2
D: TRBD1
size: -
CDR3: CASRPPLSRGQGTDTQYF
DNA: TGTGCCAGCAGACCCCCCCTGTCCCGGGGACAGGGGACAGATACGCAGTATTTT

J: TRBJ1-6
V: TRBV7-6
D: -
size: -
CDR3: CASSLGGADSPLHF
DNA: TGTGCCAGCAGCTTAGGGGGCGCGGATTCACCCCTCCACTTT

J: TRBJ2-1
V: TRBV6-6
D: TRBD2
size: -
CDR3: CASSQGLAGGNEQFF
DNA: TGTGCCAGCAGCCAAGGACTAGCGGGAGGGAATGAGCAGTTCTTC

J: TRBJ1-1
V: TRBV30
D: -
size: -
CDR3: CAWSVLPTDPGTEAFF
DNA: TGTGCCTGGAGTGTACTTCCGACCGACCCAGGGACTGAAGCTTTCTTT

J: TRBJ2-7
V: TRBV21-1
D: -
size: -
CDR3: CASSTHSGHEQYF
DNA: TGTGCCAGCAGCACCCACTCGGGGCACGAGCAGTACTTC

J: TRBJ1-3
V: TRBV4-1
D: TRBD1
size: -
CDR3: CASSQGQGRIASSGNTIYF
DNA: TGCGCCAGCAGCCAGGGACAGGGCCGGATAGCCTCCTCTGGAAACACCATATATTTT

J: TRBJ1-1
V: TRBV6-5
D: -
size: -
CDR3: CASSYSRGVGAFF
DNA: TGTGCCAGCAGTTACTCTAGGGGGGTGGGGGCTTTCTTT

J: TRBJ1-2
V: TRBV7-2
D: -
size: -
CDR3: CASSFGGLHGYTF
DNA: TGTGCCAGCAGCTTCGGGGGGCTGCATGGCTACACCTTC

J: TRBJ2-2
V: TRBV11-2
D: -
size: -
CDR3: CASSLVRDHLNTGELFF
DNA: TGTGCCAGCAGCTTAGTTCGGGACCACCTTAACACCGGGGAGCTGTTTTTT

J: TRBJ2-7
V: TRBV7-9
D: -
size: -
CDR3: CASSLVQGWEQYF
DNA: TGTGCCAGCAGCTTAGTCCAGGGTTGGGAGCAGTACTTC

J: TRBJ2-3
V: TRBV11-2
D: -
size: -
CDR3: CASSLGRFAVTDTQYF
DNA: TGTGCCAGCAGCTTAGGACGTTTTGCGGTCACAGATACGCAGTATTTT

J: TRBJ2-2
V: TRBV29-1
D: TRBD2
size: -
CDR3: CSALSGRGTGELFF
DNA: TGCAGCGCCCTTAGCGGGAGAGGCACCGGGGAGCTGTTTTTT

J: TRBJ2-7
V: TRBV5-4
D: -
size: -
CDR3: CASSSPGVEQYF
DNA: TGTGCCAGCAGCTCCCCCGGGGTCGAGCAGTACTTC

J: TRBJ1-2
V: TRBV29-1
D: -
size: -
CDR3: CSVEPWCGYGYTF
DNA: TGCAGCGTTGAACCCTGGTGCGGTTATGGCTACACCTTC

J: TRBJ1-2
V: TRBV10-3
D: -
size: -
CDR3: CAISENPSNYGYTF
DNA: TGTGCCATCAGTGAGAACCCGTCTAACTATGGCTACACCTTC

J: TRBJ2-7
V: TRBV10-3
D: TRBD1
size: -
CDR3: CAIRVTGDRYEQYF
DNA: TGTGCCATCAGAGTGACAGGGGACCGTTACGAGCAGTACTTC

J: TRBJ1-5
V: TRBV6-1
D: -
size: -
CDR3: CASSRGRSQPQHF
DNA: TGTGCCAGCAGTAGGGGACGAAGTCAGCCCCAGCATTTT

J: TRBJ2-2
V: TRBV27
D: -
size: -
CDR3: CASSLDVPGRNTGELFF
DNA: TGTGCCAGCAGTTTGGATGTCCCGGGTCGCAACACCGGGGAGCTGTTTTTT

J: TRBJ1-5
V: TRBV2
D: -
size: -
CDR3: CASSRDGLNQPQHF
DNA: TGTGCCAGCAGCCGCGACGGCCTCAATCAGCCCCAGCATTTT

J: TRBJ2-1
V: TRBV10-3
D: TRBD2
size: -
CDR3: CAISPSLREGLSSYNEQFF
DNA: TGTGCCATCAGCCCGAGTTTGCGGGAGGGCCTGAGCTCCTACAATGAGCAGTTCTTC

J: TRBJ2-7
V: TRBV5-5
D: -
size: -
CDR3: CASSLNFGGLYEQYF
DNA: TGTGCCAGCAGCTTGAACTTTGGGGGTTTGTACGAGCAGTACTTC

J: TRBJ2-3
V: TRBV7-9
D: -
size: -
CDR3: CASSLALGGTDTQYF
DNA: TGTGCCAGCAGCTTAGCCCTAGGGGGCACAGATACGCAGTATTTT

J: TRBJ2-7
V: TRBV4-3
D: -
size: -
CDR3: CASSQGRTGTAYEQYF
DNA: TGCGCCAGCAGCCAAGGGAGAACCGGGACGGCCTACGAGCAGTACTTC

J: TRBJ2-5
V: TRBV7-2
D: TRBD2
size: -
CDR3: CASSPYGRSVTQYF
DNA: TGTGCCAGCAGCCCCTACGGGAGGTCGGTGACCCAGTACTTC

J: TRBJ1-2
V: TRBV9
D: -
size: -
CDR3: CASSGGRTTYGYTF
DNA: TGTGCCAGCAGCGGTGGTCGGACAACCTATGGCTACACCTTC

J: TRBJ1-2
V: TRBV6-5
D: -
size: -
CDR3: CASSYSTPYGYTF
DNA: TGTGCCAGCAGTTACTCGACCCCGTATGGCTACACCTTC

J: TRBJ1-2
V: TRBV15
D: -
size: once
CDR3: CATSSLRGGYTF
DNA: TGTGCCACCAGCAGCCTTCGGGGTGGCTACACCTTC

J: TRBJ2-5
V: TRBV10-3
D: TRBD1
size: -
CDR3: CAISGGQGSGQETQYF
DNA: TGTGCCATCAGTGGGGGACAGGGGAGTGGGCAAGAGACCCAGTACTTC

J: TRBJ2-1
V: TRBV7-9
D: -
size: once
CDR3: CASSSSRDLRHEQFF
DNA: TGTGCCAGCAGCTCTAGCCGAGACTTACGGCATGAGCAGTTCTTC

J: TRBJ2-3
V: TRBV15
D: TRBD1
size: -
CDR3: CASQPGQGFGTDTQYF
DNA: TGTGCCTCCCAACCGGGACAGGGTTTTGGAACAGATACGCAGTATTTT

J: TRBJ2-1
V: TRBV7-9
D: -
size: -
CDR3: CASRSSVTSSYNEQFF
DNA: TGTGCCAGCAGGTCTTCTGTTACGAGCTCCTACAATGAGCAGTTCTTC

J: TRBJ1-5
V: TRBV7-9
D: -
size: -
CDR3: CASSSEGQPQHF
DNA: TGTGCCAGCAGCTCAGAAGGCCAGCCCCAGCATTTT

J: TRBJ2-7
V: TRBV11-1
D: -
size: -
CDR3: CASSLEMTSSYEQYF
DNA: TGTGCCAGCAGCCTTGAGATGACAAGTTCCTACGAGCAGTACTTC

J: TRBJ2-5
V: TRBV30
D: -
size: -
CDR3: CAWSVGQETQYF
DNA: TGTGCCTGGAGTGTAGGGCAAGAGACCCAGTACTTC

J: TRBJ1-2
V: TRBV2
D: TRBD1
size: -
CDR3: CASRVDRWDYGYTF
DNA: TGTGCCAGCAGGGTGGACAGGTGGGACTATGGCTACACCTTC

J: TRBJ2-3
V: TRBV4-3
D: TRBD2
size: -
CDR3: CASSQEGRGRAADTQYF
DNA: TGCGCCAGCAGCCAAGAAGGGCGCGGGAGGGCAGCAGATACGCAGTATTTT

J: TRBJ1-1
V: TRBV5-5
D: TRBD1
size: -
CDR3: CASSLTGVNEAFF
DNA: TGTGCCAGCAGCTTGACAGGGGTGAATGAAGCTTTCTTT

J: TRBJ1-5
V: TRBV15
D: -
size: -
CDR3: CATSRGVLGQPQHF
DNA: TGTGCCACCAGCAGAGGGGTATTAGGACAGCCCCAGCATTTT

J: TRBJ2-7
V: TRBV6-5
D: -
size: -
CDR3: CASSYSRVQGQYF
DNA: TGTGCCAGCAGTTACTCGAGGGTCCAAGGCCAGTACTTC

J: TRBJ1-2
V: TRBV27
D: TRBD1
size: -
CDR3: CASSFRGATGQGYTF
DNA: TGTGCCAGCAGTTTTCGAGGGGCGACAGGGCAAGGCTACACCTTC

J: TRBJ2-1
V: TRBV19
D: -
size: -
CDR3: CASSIAGITELASYNEQFF
DNA: TGTGCCAGTAGTATAGCAGGGATTACAGAATTAGCCTCCTACAATGAGCAGTTCTTC

J: TRBJ2-2
V: TRBV6-1
D: -
size: -
CDR3: CASGRSGFSTGELFF
DNA: TGTGCCAGCGGTCGTAGCGGTTTTAGCACCGGGGAGCTGTTTTTT

J: TRBJ2-5
V: TRBV6-1
D: -
size: -
CDR3: CASGTSAHRETQYF
DNA: TGTGCCAGCGGGACATCGGCCCATAGAGAGACCCAGTACTTC

J: TRBJ1-1
V: TRBV9
D: -
size: -
CDR3: CASSGDENTEAFF
DNA: TGTGCCAGCAGCGGGGACGAGAACACTGAAGCTTTCTTT

J: TRBJ2-5
V: TRBV19
D: -
size: -
CDR3: CASSRGVRETQYF
DNA: TGTGCCAGTAGTAGGGGGGTCAGAGAGACCCAGTACTTC

J: TRBJ1-1
V: TRBV2
D: -
size: -
CDR3: CASSEGISAPFF
DNA: TGTGCCAGCAGTGAAGGCATCTCTGCCCCTTTCTTT

J: TRBJ1-2
V: TRBV5-6
D: TRBD1
size: -
CDR3: CASSRDREGGYTF
DNA: TGTGCCAGCAGCCGGGACAGGGAGGGTGGCTACACCTTC

J: TRBJ1-5
V: TRBV19
D: -
size: -
CDR3: CASKKERGNQPQHF
DNA: TGTGCCAGCAAAAAAGAAAGGGGCAATCAGCCCCAGCATTTT

J: TRBJ1-2
V: TRBV7-9
D: -
size: -
CDR3: CASTSRRGEYGYTF
DNA: TGTGCCAGCACCTCTCGCCGGGGCGAGTATGGCTACACCTTC